The 14 T cell receptor beta chains below were found in one sample sequenced in a study of cytotoxic CD8 clonotypes in ibrutinib-treated CLL. Assay: immunoSEQ multiplex PCR; the TCRdb copy retains only in-frame clones and omits some. Found here are hundreds of thousands of clones, roughly 70% of them singletons; the top ten hold roughly 6.8%. The sequencing here drew on PBMCs, taken after 36 months of ibrutinib treatment. Source of these receptors: a human donor with chronic lymphocytic leukemia.

The chain carries TRBV2 and TRBJ1-5; no reliable D call. Germline V gene data show CDR1 as SNHLY and CDR2 as FYNNEI. The CDR3 is 12 amino acids. V shed 4 bases and J shed 3 bases, with 4 bases lying between them. The CDR3 DNA follows: TGTGCCAGCAGTGGGGACAATCAGCCCCAGCATTTT. This codes for CASSGDNQPQHF.

This clone was found a few times. The chain combines TRBV7-2 with TRBJ1-6, with 8 bases matching TRBD1. There are 15 residues in the CDR3. CDR1 is SGHTA and CDR2 is FQGNSA in the germline V gene. The ends lost 0 bases at V and 7 bases at J; junction bases unmatched: 2. The CDR3 DNA reads as TGTGCCAGCAGCTTAGCGGACAGGGCAAATTCACCCCTCCACTTT. It codes for CASSLADRANSPLHF.

The V and J genes are TRBV6-5 and TRBJ2-7, with D unresolved. The CDR3 spans 11 residues. With 6 bases removed from V and 13 bases from J, the gap between germline ends came to 16 bases. The germline gives CDR1 MNHEY, CDR2 SVGAGI. In DNA form, the CDR3 reads TGTGCCAGCAGCCGCGGTGAAGTTACATACTTC. Its translation: CASSRGEVTYF.

V usage is TRBV11-3 and J usage is TRBJ2-2; maybe TRBD1 (6 bases). The V end lost 3 bases, the J end lost 4 bases, and 15 bases lay between the germline ends. Germline CDR1 reads SGHNT; CDR2 reads YENEEA. CDR3 size: 16 residues. CDR3 nucleotide sequence: TGTGCCAGCAGCTTTGGCAGGGGAAGGGGCACCGGGGAGCTGTTTTTT. As protein: CASSFGRGRGTGELFF. The full variable domain, in which reference TRBV11-3 and TRBJ2-2 provide the parts outside the CDR3, is EAGVVQSPRYKIIEKKQPVAFWCNPISGHNTLYWYLQNLGQGPELLIRYENEEAVDDSQLPKDRFSAERLKGVDSTLKIQPAELGDSAVYLCASSFGRGRGTGELFFGEGSRLTVL.

The chain couples TRBV5-1 to TRBJ2-2; the D is unclear. V dropped 0 bases and J dropped 1 base, with 10 bases sitting between them. This CDR3 is 16 amino acids long. From germline, CDR1 is SGHRS and CDR2 YFSETQ. The CDR3 loop is CASSLGPAGNTGELFF. The DNA for the CDR3 is TGCGCCAGCAGCTTGGGGCCGGCCGGGAACACCGGGGAGCTGTTTTTT.

The CDR3 spells CASSPGTHNEQFF. The CDR3 nucleotides read TGTGCCAGCAGCCCCGGGACTCACAATGAGCAGTTCTTC. The chain links TRBV7-8 to TRBJ2-1; a weak D match, TRBD2 (6 bases). V was cut by 5 bases and J by 5 bases, with 10 bases left in between. The length of the CDR3 is 13 residues. The germline CDR1 and CDR2 sequences are SGHVS and FQNEAQ.

This chain joins TRBV7-9 and TRBJ2-4; unclear D gene. The CDR3 is 13 residues long. The ends were cut back, 5 bases at V and 8 bases at J, with 13 bases in the middle. The germline V gene has CDR1 SEHNR and CDR2 FQNEAQ (reference sequence). The CDR3 is CASSPGRPDIQYF. The CDR3 region has the DNA TGTGCCAGCAGCCCCGGACGGCCAGACATTCAGTACTTC. Complete variable domain (other parts from reference TRBV7-9 and TRBJ2-4): DTGVSQNPRHKITKRGQNVTFRCDPISEHNRLYWYRQTLGQGPEFLTYFQNEAQLEKSRLLSDRFSAERPKGSFSTLEIQRTEQGDSAMYLCASSPGRPDIQYFGAGTRLSVL.

The chain is built from TRBV9 and TRBJ2-7; maybe TRBD1 (6 bases). Trimming shortened V by 0 bases and J by 2 bases, and 12 bases separated the two germline ends. Per germline, CDR1 SGDLS and CDR2 YYNGEE. The CDR3 loop spans 15 amino acids. CDR3: CASSVDGTPAYEQYF. The CDR3 bases are TGTGCCAGCAGCGTAGACGGGACACCCGCCTACGAGCAGTACTTC. Full variable domain (outside the CDR3, taken from reference TRBV9 and TRBJ2-7): DSGVTQTPKHLITATGQRVTLRCSPRSGDLSVYWYQQSLDQGLQFLIQYYNGEERAKGNILERFSAQQFPDLHSELNLSSLELGDSALYFCASSVDGTPAYEQYFGPGTRLTVT.

This sequence joins TRBV27 and TRBJ2-7; TRBD1 matches 7 bases. Germline V CDR1 and CDR2: MNHEY, SMNVEV (reference sequence). The V gene end was trimmed by 8 bases and the J gene end by 2 bases; junction bases not matched to a gene: 6. CDR3 length: 13 amino acids. CDR3 loop: CASSKQGTYEQYF. CDR3 in DNA: TGTGCCAGCTCCAAACAGGGGACCTACGAGCAGTACTTC.

V gene TRBV7-3 combines with J gene TRBJ2-5; D is unresolved. V lost 5 bases, J lost 2 bases, and 12 bases lay in between. The CDR3 consists of 14 residues. In germline, CDR1 is SGHTA, CDR2 FQGTGA. This chain's CDR3 is CASSPVGRQETQYF. CDR3 nucleotides: TGTGCCAGCAGCCCTGTCGGACGGCAAGAGACCCAGTACTTC.

The chain employs TRBV5-4 and TRBJ2-1; possibly TRBD1 for D (7 bases). The CDR3 length is 13 residues. Per germline, CDR1 SGHNT and CDR2 YYREEE (reference sequence). Between the trimmed V and J ends, which lost 5 bases and 8 bases, there was a span of 14 bases. This chain's CDR3 is CASRYRGGDEQFF. Here the CDR3 DNA reads TGTGCCAGCAGATACAGGGGAGGCGATGAGCAGTTCTTC.

This clone came up a few times. The rearrangement joins TRBV5-1 to TRBJ2-7, with unresolved D. This CDR3 contains 15 residues. CDR1 and CDR2 from the germline V gene are SGHRS and YFSETQ. With 3 bases removed from V and 3 bases from J, the gap between germline ends came to 16 bases. CDR3 loop: CASSSLRSDGYEQYF. DNA of the CDR3: TGCGCCAGCAGCTCCTTAAGATCGGACGGCTACGAGCAGTACTTC.

This sequence joins TRBV2 and TRBJ2-7; D possibly corresponds to TRBD1 (5 bases). The CDR3 is 13 amino acids. V dropped 1 base and J dropped 4 bases, with 8 bases sitting between them. CDR1 is SNHLY and CDR2 is FYNNEI in the germline V gene. DNA of the CDR3: TGTGCCAGCAGTGAAGTTCCAGGGTACGAGCAGTACTTC. This gives the protein CASSEVPGYEQYF.

The V and J genes are TRBV11-3 and TRBJ2-7; a weak D match, TRBD1 (5 bases). V was cut by 2 bases and J by 3 bases, with 14 bases left in between. The CDR3 spans 15 residues. Germline V gene lookup returns CDR1 SGHNT and CDR2 YENEEA. This CDR3 reads CASSLKTRTYYEQYF. The CDR3 DNA follows: TGTGCCAGCAGCTTAAAGACAAGGACATACTACGAGCAGTACTTC.